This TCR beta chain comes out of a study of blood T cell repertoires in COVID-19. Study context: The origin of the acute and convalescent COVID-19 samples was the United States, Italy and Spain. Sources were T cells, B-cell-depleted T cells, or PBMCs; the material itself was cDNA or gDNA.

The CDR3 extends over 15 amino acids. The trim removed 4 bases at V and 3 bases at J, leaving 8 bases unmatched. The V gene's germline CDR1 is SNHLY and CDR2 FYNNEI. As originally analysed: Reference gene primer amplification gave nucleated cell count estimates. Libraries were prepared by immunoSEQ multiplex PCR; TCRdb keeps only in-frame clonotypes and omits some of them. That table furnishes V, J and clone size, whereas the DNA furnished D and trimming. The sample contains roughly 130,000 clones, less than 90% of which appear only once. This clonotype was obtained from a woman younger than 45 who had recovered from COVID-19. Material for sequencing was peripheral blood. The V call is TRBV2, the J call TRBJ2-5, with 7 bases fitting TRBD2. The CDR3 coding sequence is TGTGCCAGCAGTGGGGGAGGGGCATCAGAAGAGACCCAGTACTTC. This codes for CASSGGGASEETQYF.